This T cell receptor beta chain was sequenced during a study of neurological immune-mediated disorders. Study details: The 34 multiple sclerosis patients comprised roughly 30 that were relapsing-remitting and 3 that were secondary progressive.

One entry per CDR3 protein, called by TCRdb with MiXCR from the 5' RACE reads. The sample includes approximately 50,000 distinct CDR3 sequences, 3% to 3.5% of them seen just once. V was pared by 2 bases and J by 1 base, with 4 bases between. The germline gives CDR1 MNHNY, CDR2 SVGAGI (reference sequence). The CDR3 runs 13 residues. At least ten counts were recorded for this clonotype. Antigen unknown. Study-level results: None of the features examined (clinical or MRI) was associated with the multiple sclerosis repertoire cluster. Healthy controls had more TCR clonal expansion than multiple sclerosis, which showed the least, whereas HTLV-1-associated myelopathy showed the most.

Sample: PBMCs. The chain has TRBV6-6 and TRBJ2-3; the D is unclear. The receptor comes from a middle-aged man with multiple sclerosis. CDR3 amino acids: CASSYLRTDTQYF. Here the CDR3 DNA reads TGTGCCAGCAGTTACCTTCGCACAGATACGCAGTATTTT.